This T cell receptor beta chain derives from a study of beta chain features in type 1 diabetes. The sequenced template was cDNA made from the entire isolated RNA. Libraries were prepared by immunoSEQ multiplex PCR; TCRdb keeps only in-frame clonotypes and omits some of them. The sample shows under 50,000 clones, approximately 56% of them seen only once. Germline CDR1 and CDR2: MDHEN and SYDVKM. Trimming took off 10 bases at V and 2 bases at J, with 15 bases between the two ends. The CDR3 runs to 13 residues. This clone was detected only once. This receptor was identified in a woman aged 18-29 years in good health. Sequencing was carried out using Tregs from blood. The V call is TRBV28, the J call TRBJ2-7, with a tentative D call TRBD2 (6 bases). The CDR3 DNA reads TGTGCCACCGGGGACGGGAGCGCCTACGAGCAGTACTTC. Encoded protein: CATGDGSAYEQYF.